These T cell receptor beta chains were read from a single sample in a study of blood T cell repertoires in COVID-19. Here immunoSEQ multiplex PCR was the method, and the copy in TCRdb shows in-frame clones only, minus some. Here the sample spans around 170,000 clones, less than 90% being singletons. The sequencing sample was made of peripheral blood. The receptors derive from a woman aged 40-49 years with acute or convalescent COVID-19. The CDR3 runs from the conserved cysteine through the conserved F or W. The D gene is left open where the match is weak. Rows give clone size only sometimes, using once, few, many, or a class for an expanded clone.

CDR3aa: CASSVTDLAYEQYF
CDR3nt: TGTGCCAGCAGCGTGACAGACCTAGCCTACGAGCAGTACTTC
d_gene: -
v_gene: TRBV5-4
j_gene: TRBJ2-7
abundance: -

CDR3aa: CASSSGRKGLAETQYF
CDR3nt: TGTGCCAGCAGCTCCGGCCGTAAGGGACTAGCGGAGACCCAGTACTTC
d_gene: TRBD2
v_gene: TRBV7-9
j_gene: TRBJ2-5
abundance: -

CDR3aa: CASSLGYQGMSWHTIYF
CDR3nt: TGTGCCAGCAGCTTAGGTTACCAGGGTATGAGTTGGCACACCATATATTTT
d_gene: -
v_gene: TRBV7-2
j_gene: TRBJ1-3
abundance: few

CDR3aa: CASSTRDFQETQYF
CDR3nt: TGTGCCAGTAGTACGAGGGACTTTCAAGAGACCCAGTACTTC
d_gene: -
v_gene: TRBV19
j_gene: TRBJ2-5
abundance: -

CDR3aa: CARSLWTDSTDTQYF
CDR3nt: TGTGCCAGAAGCTTGTGGACAGACAGCACAGATACGCAGTATTTT
d_gene: -
v_gene: TRBV5-3
j_gene: TRBJ2-3
abundance: -

CDR3aa: CASSQDISPAGNTIYF
CDR3nt: TGCGCCAGCAGCCAAGATATAAGCCCCGCCGGAAACACCATATATTTT
d_gene: -
v_gene: TRBV4-1
j_gene: TRBJ1-3
abundance: once

CDR3aa: CASSRPGQVQYF
CDR3nt: TGTGCCAGCAGTCGTCCGGGACAAGTTCAGTATTTT
d_gene: -
v_gene: TRBV5-4
j_gene: TRBJ2-3
abundance: -

CDR3aa: CASSPIAGTYNEQFF
CDR3nt: TGTGCCAGCAGCCCAATAGCGGGCACGTACAATGAGCAGTTCTTC
d_gene: TRBD2
v_gene: TRBV7-2
j_gene: TRBJ2-1
abundance: -

CDR3aa: CASSLGWGVQRTDTQYF
CDR3nt: TGTGCCAGCAGTTTAGGGTGGGGGGTTCAACGCACAGATACGCAGTATTTT
d_gene: -
v_gene: TRBV27
j_gene: TRBJ2-3
abundance: -

CDR3aa: CASSPHADRGRNEQFF
CDR3nt: TGTGCCAGTAGTCCCCACGCGGACAGGGGGAGAAATGAGCAGTTCTTC
d_gene: TRBD1
v_gene: TRBV19
j_gene: TRBJ2-1
abundance: -

CDR3aa: CASSLGVLGDTEAFF
CDR3nt: TGTGCCAGCAGCTTGGGGGTATTAGGGGACACTGAAGCTTTCTTT
d_gene: -
v_gene: TRBV5-8
j_gene: TRBJ1-1
abundance: -

CDR3aa: CASSFTGTGEKLFF
CDR3nt: TGCGCCAGCAGCTTTACCGGGACAGGAGAAAAACTGTTTTTT
d_gene: TRBD1
v_gene: TRBV5-1
j_gene: TRBJ1-4
abundance: -

CDR3aa: CASSSRDRGTEAFF
CDR3nt: TGTGCCAGCTCAAGCCGGGACAGGGGCACTGAAGCTTTCTTT
d_gene: TRBD1
v_gene: TRBV18
j_gene: TRBJ1-1
abundance: once

CDR3aa: CASSEGDTDGYTF
CDR3nt: TGTGCCAGCAGTGAAGGGGACACCGATGGCTACACCTTC
d_gene: -
v_gene: TRBV6-4
j_gene: TRBJ1-2
abundance: -

CDR3aa: CVRSLVTSGRAKTQYF
CDR3nt: TGTGTCAGAAGCTTAGTGACTAGCGGGAGGGCTAAGACCCAGTACTTC
d_gene: -
v_gene: TRBV7-5
j_gene: TRBJ2-5
abundance: once

CDR3aa: CASSLRSTEAFF
CDR3nt: TGTGCCAGCAGCTTACGGTCCACTGAAGCTTTCTTT
d_gene: -
v_gene: TRBV7-2
j_gene: TRBJ1-1
abundance: once

CDR3aa: CASSQRNRNTEAFF
CDR3nt: TGCGCCAGCAGCCAACGTAATAGGAACACTGAAGCTTTCTTT
d_gene: -
v_gene: TRBV4-1
j_gene: TRBJ1-1
abundance: -

CDR3aa: CASSPTRGNTGELFF
CDR3nt: TGTGCCAGCAGCCCTACCAGAGGGAACACCGGGGAGCTGTTTTTT
d_gene: -
v_gene: TRBV5-4
j_gene: TRBJ2-2
abundance: -

CDR3aa: CASSSDRNQPQHF
CDR3nt: TGTGCCAGCAGTTCAGACAGAAATCAGCCCCAGCATTTT
d_gene: -
v_gene: TRBV12-3/TRBV12-4
j_gene: TRBJ1-5
abundance: -

CDR3aa: CATSDAGTAAYGYTF
CDR3nt: TGTGCCACCAGTGATGCCGGGACAGCAGCCTATGGCTACACCTTC
d_gene: TRBD1
v_gene: TRBV24-1
j_gene: TRBJ1-2
abundance: -

CDR3aa: CASSLNHGQDSPLHF
CDR3nt: TGTGCCAGCAGCCTGAATCACGGACAGGACTCACCCCTCCACTTT
d_gene: TRBD1
v_gene: TRBV14
j_gene: TRBJ1-6
abundance: -

CDR3aa: CASSFREGQPQHF
CDR3nt: TGCGCCAGCAGCTTCAGGGAAGGTCAGCCCCAGCATTTT
d_gene: -
v_gene: TRBV5-1
j_gene: TRBJ1-5
abundance: -

CDR3aa: CASSGQNYGYTF
CDR3nt: TGTGCCAGCAGTGGACAGAACTATGGCTACACCTTC
d_gene: -
v_gene: TRBV2
j_gene: TRBJ1-2
abundance: -

CDR3aa: CASSLESSGGAVYNEQFF
CDR3nt: TGTGCCAGCAGCTTAGAATCTAGCGGGGGGGCCGTCTACAATGAGCAGTTCTTC
d_gene: TRBD2
v_gene: TRBV11-3
j_gene: TRBJ2-1
abundance: -